These 5 T cell receptor beta chains came from one sample sequenced in a study of blood T cell repertoires in COVID-19. Some clones are missing from TCRdb's copy, which holds only in-frame ones; the method was immunoSEQ multiplex PCR. The sample shows 50,000 to 80,000 clones, around nine tenths of them seen only once. The sequenced sample was peripheral blood. These receptors were obtained from a man aged 55 to 69 with acute or convalescent COVID-19.

In regard to this clone: Additional DNA sequences in this sample encode the identical CDR3. The chain is built from TRBV2 and TRBJ1-6; tentative D call: TRBD1 (5 bases). Germline values: CDR1 SNHLY, CDR2 FYNNEI. Trimming stripped 1 base from V and 7 bases from J, with 8 bases between. This CDR3 comprises 14 residues. The DNA for the CDR3 is TGTGCCAGCAGTGAAGGCAGGGTAAATTCACCCCTCCACTTT. This translates into CASSEGRVNSPLHF.

V usage is TRBV6-5 and J usage is TRBJ2-7, with a possible D match to TRBD1 (5 bases). Per germline, CDR1 MNHEY and CDR2 SVGAGI. The CDR3 totals 16 residues. Trimming shortened V by 2 bases and J by 2 bases, and 16 bases separated the two germline ends. This CDR3 reads CASSYSTGQVPYEQYF. The CDR3 nucleotides are TGTGCCAGCAGTTACAGCACAGGTCAAGTCCCCTACGAGCAGTACTTC.

This chain connects TRBV4-1 to TRBJ1-2, with 9 bases aligning to TRBD1. V lost 5 bases to trimming and J lost 4 bases; unmatched junction nucleotides: 5. The CDR3 runs 14 residues. Germline CDR1 reads MGHRA; CDR2 reads YSYEKL. CDR3 region: CASSATGGTYGYTF. DNA of the CDR3: TGCGCCAGCAGCGCGACAGGGGGAACCTATGGCTACACCTTC.

The V gene is TRBV11-2, the J gene TRBJ2-5; a possible D gene is TRBD2 (6 bases). This CDR3 spans 13 amino acids. Trimming took 5 bases from V and 3 from J, leaving 10 bases between them. Germline CDR1 is SGHAT and CDR2 is FQNNGV. The CDR3 DNA is TGTGCCAGCAGCCCTAAGCGGGAAGAGACCCAGTACTTC. As protein: CASSPKREETQYF.

The rearrangement links TRBV6-6 to TRBJ2-7; TRBD1 agrees at 8 bases. Germline V CDR1 and CDR2: MNHNY, SVGAGI (reference sequence). The CDR3 totals 15 residues. The ends lost 3 bases at V and 3 bases at J; junction bases unmatched: 7. This chain's CDR3 is CASSYTGTGDYEQYF. The CDR3 nucleotides read TGTGCCAGCAGTTATACAGGGACAGGTGACTACGAGCAGTACTTC.